This T cell receptor beta chain was sequenced during a study of cytotoxic CD8 clonotypes in ibrutinib-treated CLL. Study-wide results and caveats: With treatment, public clonotypes, which were uncommon, either contracted or remained stable.

Notes on this clone: Its antigen is still unknown.

The CDR3 has 17 amino acids. Per the germline V gene, CDR1 is MNHEY and CDR2 is SMNVEV (reference sequence). Trimming shortened V by 0 bases and J by 8 bases, and 19 bases separated the two germline ends. Target depth was 1 in 200,000 to 1 in 1 million T cells, about 10x per clonotype. The method was immunoSEQ multiplex PCR; TCRdb's version includes in-frame clones alone and lacks a portion of them. Of about 140,000 clones in the sample, more than 85% were seen once. The sequencing here drew on PBMCs, taken after 12 months of ibrutinib treatment. The sequence derives from a human donor with chronic lymphocytic leukemia. The rearrangement links TRBV27 to TRBJ1-4; tentatively, D is TRBD1 (5 bases). The CDR3 region is CASSLSRGAGWREKLFF. In DNA form, the CDR3 reads TGTGCCAGCAGTTTATCGCGTGGGGCAGGGTGGAGGGAAAAACTGTTTTTT.